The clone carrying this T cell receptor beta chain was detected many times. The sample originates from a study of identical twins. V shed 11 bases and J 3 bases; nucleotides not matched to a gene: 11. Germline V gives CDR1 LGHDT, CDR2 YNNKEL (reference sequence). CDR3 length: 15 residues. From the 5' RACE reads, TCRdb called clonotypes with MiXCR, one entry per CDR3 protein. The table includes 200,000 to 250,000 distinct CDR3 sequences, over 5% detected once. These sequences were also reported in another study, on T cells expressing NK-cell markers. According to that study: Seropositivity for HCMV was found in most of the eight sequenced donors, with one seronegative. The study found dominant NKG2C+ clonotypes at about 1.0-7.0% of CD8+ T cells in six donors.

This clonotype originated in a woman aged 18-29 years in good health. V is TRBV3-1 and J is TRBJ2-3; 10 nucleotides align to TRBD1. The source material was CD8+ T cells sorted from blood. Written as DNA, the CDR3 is TGTGCCTCCAACAGACAGGGGGCAAATACAGATACGCAGTATTTT. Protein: CASNRQGANTDTQYF.